Listed below are T cell receptor beta chains from one sample, sequenced in a study of OX40 agonist ivuxolimab in advanced cancers. TCRdb keeps only in-frame clones here, not all; method: immunoSEQ multiplex PCR. The sample includes some 40,000 clones, over 80% of them seen just once. The sample in question was CD4+ or CD8+ T cells sorted from blood, obtained in a trial of the OX40 agonist ivuxolimab. The receptor source for this set is an adult with an advanced solid tumor such as melanoma, head and neck, liver or kidney cancer. The CDR3 runs from the conserved cysteine through the conserved F or W. D genes are given only for firm matches. Rows give clone size only sometimes, using once, few, many, or a class for an expanded clone.

D | J | size | V | DNA | CDR3
NA | TRBJ1-4 | NA | TRBV4-1 | TGCGCCAGCAGCCAAGCGGGGTTCGGTGAAAAACTGTTTTTT | CASSQAGFGEKLFF
NA | TRBJ2-4 | NA | TRBV30 | TGTGCCTGGGGACACGAACTAGCCAAAAACATTCAGTACTTC | CAWGHELAKNIQYF
NA | TRBJ2-2 | NA | TRBV4-1 | TGCGCCAGCAGCCAAGCCGGGACTGCCTTCACCGGGGAGCTGTTTTTT | CASSQAGTAFTGELFF
NA | TRBJ1-1 | NA | TRBV4-2 | TGTGCCAGCAGCCAGGAAAATAGAGGGGGTACGGGGTCTGAAGCTTTCTTT | CASSQENRGGTGSEAFF
NA | TRBJ2-2 | once | TRBV6-6 | TGTGCCAGCAGCTCACAGGGGAGGGTTACCGGGGAGCTGTTTTTT | CASSSQGRVTGELFF
NA | TRBJ1-2 | NA | TRBV6-5 | TGTGCCAGCAGTACCAGGGGTGGCTACACCTTC | CASSTRGGYTF
NA | TRBJ2-7 | NA | TRBV28 | TGTGCCAGCAGTTTTGGTAAGGGGATTCCCACCTACGAGCAGTACTTC | CASSFGKGIPTYEQYF
NA | TRBJ2-3 | few | TRBV29-1 | TGCAGCGTTGAGGCCACTAGCACAGATACGCAGTATTTT | CSVEATSTDTQYF
NA | TRBJ2-2 | few | TRBV5-4 | TGTGCCAGCAGCTTGGGGCGGACGGGCGCCGGGGAGCTGTTTTTT | CASSLGRTGAGELFF
TRBD1 | TRBJ2-7 | few | TRBV4-2 | TGTGCCAGCAGCCAATTTACAGGGGAGGAGCAGTACTTC | CASSQFTGEEQYF
NA | TRBJ1-5 | few | TRBV19 | TGTGCCAGTAGTTTTTCGTGGTTCGATCAGCCCCAGCATTTT | CASSFSWFDQPQHF
NA | TRBJ2-7 | NA | TRBV18 | TGTGCCAGCTCACCACAGGGAGTTGCCTACGAGCAGTACTTC | CASSPQGVAYEQYF
NA | TRBJ1-6 | NA | TRBV5-4 | TGTGCCAGCAGCTTGGTTATATTCGGGATACATAATTCACCCCTCCACTTT | CASSLVIFGIHNSPLHF
TRBD1 | TRBJ2-3 | NA | TRBV18 | TGTGCCAGCTCACCGTTCGGACAGGGGGGGACAGATACGCAGTATTTT | CASSPFGQGGTDTQYF
TRBD2 | TRBJ2-3 | NA | TRBV6-4 | TGTGCCAGCAGTGACAGGACTAGCGGGAGTCGGGATACGCAGTATTTT | CASSDRTSGSRDTQYF
NA | TRBJ1-6 | few | TRBV4-2 | TGTGCCAGCAGCCAAGAGCGGGGGGCCTCAGGGTCACCCCTCCACTTT | CASSQERGASGSPLHF
TRBD2 | TRBJ2-1 | NA | TRBV7-2 | TGTGCCAGCAGCTCTAGCGGGGGGTATGAGCAGTTCTTC | CASSSSGGYEQFF
NA | TRBJ2-3 | NA | TRBV12-5 | TGTGCTAGTGGTATCACCCAGGGGAGCACAGATACGCAGTATTTT | CASGITQGSTDTQYF
TRBD2 | TRBJ2-3 | NA | TRBV2 | TGTGCCAGCAGTGAAGCGCTTACTAGCGACCCTAGCACAGATACGCAGTATTTT | CASSEALTSDPSTDTQYF
NA | TRBJ2-5 | NA | TRBV9 | TGTGCCAGCAGCCCGGGACCTCAAGAGACCCAGTACTTC | CASSPGPQETQYF
NA | TRBJ2-7 | NA | TRBV7-9 | TGTGCCAGCAGCTTAGCGCGGTCACAGGGAAGCTACGAGCAGTACTTC | CASSLARSQGSYEQYF
NA | TRBJ2-5 | NA | TRBV5-4 | TGTGCCAGCAGCCCCCAGGGGGGGCGAGAGACCCAGTACTTC | CASSPQGGRETQYF
NA | TRBJ1-1 | NA | TRBV4-1 | TGCGCCAGCAGCCAGATCGCGGGGCCGATGAACACTGAAGCTTTCTTT | CASSQIAGPMNTEAFF
NA | TRBJ2-5 | NA | TRBV7-8 | TGTGCCAGCAGCTTAGTTTGGACCCAGTACTTC | CASSLVWTQYF
NA | TRBJ1-1 | NA | TRBV19 | TGTGCCAGTAGCAACCGGGGATCCCTTGTTGAAGCTTTCTTT | CASSNRGSLVEAFF
NA | TRBJ1-5 | NA | TRBV14 | TGTGCCAGCAGCCAAGGGGCGGGATACAATCAGCCCCAGCATTTT | CASSQGAGYNQPQHF
TRBD2 | TRBJ2-7 | NA | TRBV14 | TGTGCCAGCAGCCAGGGACTAGCCACCTACGAGCAGTACTTC | CASSQGLATYEQYF
NA | TRBJ1-2 | NA | TRBV5-1 | TGCGCCAGTAAGCAGTCGCCGGACTATGGCTACACCTTC | CASKQSPDYGYTF
TRBD1 | TRBJ1-6 | NA | TRBV9 | TGTGCCAGCAAGGGGGCCGCCTATAATTCACCCCTCCACTTT | CASKGAAYNSPLHF
NA | TRBJ1-1 | NA | TRBV2 | TGTGCCAGCTGCCCGGACAGAAAGGGTGAAGCTTTCTTT | CASCPDRKGEAFF
TRBD2 | TRBJ2-1 | NA | TRBV2 | TGTGCCAGCAGGGCCCCCCCAGCGGGAGCTCAGAATGAGCAGTTCTTC | CASRAPPAGAQNEQFF
TRBD1 | TRBJ1-1 | once | TRBV28 | TGTGCCACTCGCGACAGGGTCCCCACTGAAGCTTTCTTT | CATRDRVPTEAFF
TRBD1 | TRBJ2-5 | NA | TRBV9 | TGTGCCAGCAGCGTAGAGGACAGGTCGTTGTATGAGACCCAGTACTTC | CASSVEDRSLYETQYF
NA | TRBJ2-3 | NA | TRBV6-5 | TGTGCCAGCAGAAGACCCTTAACAGATACGCAGTATTTT | CASRRPLTDTQYF
NA | TRBJ2-3 | NA | TRBV2 | TGTGCCAGCAGTGACACCAGGGGCTCAGATACGCAGTATTTT | CASSDTRGSDTQYF
NA | TRBJ2-3 | once | TRBV18 | TGTGCCAGCTCACCAGGGAGCCCAGATACGCAGTATTTT | CASSPGSPDTQYF
NA | TRBJ1-1 | once | TRBV29-1 | TGCAGCGTTACTTATGGGGCCACTGAAGCTTTCTTT | CSVTYGATEAFF
NA | TRBJ2-7 | few | TRBV6-6 | TGTGCCAGCAGTTACAGGAGTCAGAGCGAGCAGTACTTC | CASSYRSQSEQYF
TRBD2 | TRBJ2-3 | once | TRBV7-2 | TGTGCCAGCAGCTTGATAAGCGGGGCAGATACGCAGTATTTT | CASSLISGADTQYF
NA | TRBJ2-3 | NA | TRBV6-1 | TGTGCCAGCAGTGAAGGGTTGACCGGCACAGATACGCAGTATTTT | CASSEGLTGTDTQYF
NA | TRBJ2-7 | NA | TRBV18 | TGTGCCAGCTCACTCAACCAGGTTCTGACAGGGACTGGCGAGCAGTACTTC | CASSLNQVLTGTGEQYF
NA | TRBJ1-1 | NA | TRBV30 | TGTGCCTGGAGTGCCCCTTGGGGGCTAGGGAACACTGAAGCTTTCTTT | CAWSAPWGLGNTEAFF
NA | TRBJ2-1 | NA | TRBV2 | TGTGCCAGCAGTACACCCCAGAGCGGGCTGACCACCTACAATGAGCAGTTCTTC | CASSTPQSGLTTYNEQFF
TRBD1 | TRBJ2-3 | once | TRBV7-8 | TGTGCCAGCAGCCAACGTCGCCCGGGCGGGACAGGAAATACGCAGTATTTT | CASSQRRPGGTGNTQYF
NA | TRBJ1-6 | NA | TRBV5-1 | TGCGCCAGCAGCTTAGAGGGAATTAATTCACCCCTCCACTTT | CASSLEGINSPLHF
NA | TRBJ2-5 | NA | TRBV5-1 | TGCGCCAGCAGCTCAGGGACATCCGCTTGGGACCAGTACTTC | CASSSGTSAWDQYF
TRBD1 | TRBJ1-1 | NA | TRBV7-9 | TGTGCCAGCAGCCCCTCCGGGACAGGGAACACTGAAGCTTTCTTT | CASSPSGTGNTEAFF
NA | TRBJ2-7 | NA | TRBV18 | TGTGCCAGCTCACCTAACAACTACGAGCAGTACTTC | CASSPNNYEQYF
TRBD1 | TRBJ1-2 | NA | TRBV6-5 | TGTGCCAGCAGGTCAACCGGGACAGGGAGTCGCTACACCTTC | CASRSTGTGSRYTF
NA | TRBJ2-1 | NA | TRBV6-1 | TGTGCCAGCAGTGATTACTTGGGCCAAAATGAGCAGTTCTTC | CASSDYLGQNEQFF
NA | TRBJ2-7 | once | TRBV5-1 | TGCGCCAGCAGCTTGGGACACCTCTCCTACGAGCAGTACTTC | CASSLGHLSYEQYF
NA | TRBJ2-3 | NA | TRBV4-2 | TGTGCCAGCAGCCCCCCGCGGAGCACAGATACGCAGTATTTT | CASSPPRSTDTQYF
NA | TRBJ1-1 | NA | TRBV18 | TGTGCCAGCTCACCATTAGAGCTAAACACTGAAGCTTTCTTT | CASSPLELNTEAFF
NA | TRBJ1-2 | once | TRBV5-6 | TGTGCCAGCAGCACCCTTCGGGACTATGGCTACACCTTC | CASSTLRDYGYTF